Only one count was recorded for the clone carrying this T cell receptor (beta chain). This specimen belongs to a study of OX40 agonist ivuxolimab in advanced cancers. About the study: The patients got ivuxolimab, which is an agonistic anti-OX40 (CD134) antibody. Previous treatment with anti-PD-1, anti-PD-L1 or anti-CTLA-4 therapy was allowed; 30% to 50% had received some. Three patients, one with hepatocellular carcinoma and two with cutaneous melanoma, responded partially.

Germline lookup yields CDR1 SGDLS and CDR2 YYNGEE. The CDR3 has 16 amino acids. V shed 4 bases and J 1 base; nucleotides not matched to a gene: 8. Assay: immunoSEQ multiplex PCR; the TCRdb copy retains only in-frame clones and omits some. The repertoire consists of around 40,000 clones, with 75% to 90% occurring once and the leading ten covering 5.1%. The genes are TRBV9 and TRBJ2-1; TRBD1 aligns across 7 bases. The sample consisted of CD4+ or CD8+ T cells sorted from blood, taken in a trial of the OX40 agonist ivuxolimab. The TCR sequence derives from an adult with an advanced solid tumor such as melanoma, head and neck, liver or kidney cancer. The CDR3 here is CASSPQAGGSYNEQFF. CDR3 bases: TGTGCCAGCAGCCCTCAAGCAGGGGGTTCCTACAATGAGCAGTTCTTC.